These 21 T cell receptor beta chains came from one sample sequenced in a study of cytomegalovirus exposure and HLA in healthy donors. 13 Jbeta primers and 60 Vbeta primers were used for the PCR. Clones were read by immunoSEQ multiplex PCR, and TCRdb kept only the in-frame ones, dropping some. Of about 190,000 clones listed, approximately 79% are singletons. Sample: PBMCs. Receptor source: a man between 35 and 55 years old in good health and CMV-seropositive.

This CDR3 is CASSYRGRGGELFF. DNA of the CDR3: TGTGCCAGCAGTTACAGGGGGCGAGGCGGGGAGCTGTTTTTT. This chain uses TRBV6-6 with TRBJ2-2; 7 bases match TRBD1. Looked up from germline, CDR1 is MNHNY and CDR2 is SVGAGI (reference sequence). This CDR3 spans 14 amino acids. Unmatched junction bases numbered 4, after V lost 2 bases and J lost 7 bases.

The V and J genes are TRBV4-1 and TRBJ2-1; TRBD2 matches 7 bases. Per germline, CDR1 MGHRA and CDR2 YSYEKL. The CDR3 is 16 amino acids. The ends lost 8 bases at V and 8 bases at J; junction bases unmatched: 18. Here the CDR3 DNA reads TGCGCCAGCTCGGGGGATCCTCGCGGGGGAAGGGATGAGCAGTTCTTC. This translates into CASSGDPRGGRDEQFF.

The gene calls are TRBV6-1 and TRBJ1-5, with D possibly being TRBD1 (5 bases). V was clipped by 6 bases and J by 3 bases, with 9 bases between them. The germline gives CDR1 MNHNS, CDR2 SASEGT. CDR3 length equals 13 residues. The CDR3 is CASRQAFNQPQHF. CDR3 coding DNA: TGTGCCAGCAGACAGGCTTTCAATCAGCCCCAGCATTTT.

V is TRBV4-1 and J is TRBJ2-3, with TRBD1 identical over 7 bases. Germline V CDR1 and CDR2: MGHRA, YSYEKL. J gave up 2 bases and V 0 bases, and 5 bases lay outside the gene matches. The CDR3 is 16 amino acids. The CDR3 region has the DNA TGCGCCAGCAGCCAAGAACTAGGGGGCTACACAGATACGCAGTATTTT. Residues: CASSQELGGYTDTQYF.

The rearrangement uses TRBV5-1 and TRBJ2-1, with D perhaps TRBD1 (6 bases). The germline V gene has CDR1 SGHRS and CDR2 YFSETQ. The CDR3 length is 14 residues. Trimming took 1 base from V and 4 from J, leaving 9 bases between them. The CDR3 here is CASSLMDRYNEQFF. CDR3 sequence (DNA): TGCGCCAGCAGCTTGATGGACAGATACAATGAGCAGTTCTTC.

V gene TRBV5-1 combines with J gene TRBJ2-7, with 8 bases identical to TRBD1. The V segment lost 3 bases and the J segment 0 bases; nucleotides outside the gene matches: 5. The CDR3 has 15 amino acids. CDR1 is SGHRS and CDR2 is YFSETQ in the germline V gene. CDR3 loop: CASSWGQASSYEQYF. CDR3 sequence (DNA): TGCGCCAGCAGCTGGGGACAGGCTAGCTCCTACGAGCAGTACTTC.

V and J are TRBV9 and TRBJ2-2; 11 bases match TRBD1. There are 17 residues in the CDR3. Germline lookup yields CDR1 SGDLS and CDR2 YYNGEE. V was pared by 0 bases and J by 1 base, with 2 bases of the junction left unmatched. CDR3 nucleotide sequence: TGTGCCAGCAGCGTAGGGACAGGGGGCAGGAACACCGGGGAGCTGTTTTTT. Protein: CASSVGTGGRNTGELFF.

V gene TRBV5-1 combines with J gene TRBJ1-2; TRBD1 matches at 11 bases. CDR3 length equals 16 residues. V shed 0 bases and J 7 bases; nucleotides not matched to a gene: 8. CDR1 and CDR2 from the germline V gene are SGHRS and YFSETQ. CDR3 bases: TGCGCCAGCAGCTTGGCCTTAAGGACAGGGGGCGTTGGCTACACCTTC. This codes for CASSLALRTGGVGYTF.

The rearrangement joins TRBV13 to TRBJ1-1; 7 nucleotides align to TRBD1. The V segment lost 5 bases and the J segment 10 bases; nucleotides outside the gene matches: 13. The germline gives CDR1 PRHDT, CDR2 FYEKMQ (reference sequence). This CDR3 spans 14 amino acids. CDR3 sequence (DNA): TGTGCCAGCAGCGCTACTGACAGGGTTGGATTAGCTTTCTTT. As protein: CASSATDRVGLAFF.

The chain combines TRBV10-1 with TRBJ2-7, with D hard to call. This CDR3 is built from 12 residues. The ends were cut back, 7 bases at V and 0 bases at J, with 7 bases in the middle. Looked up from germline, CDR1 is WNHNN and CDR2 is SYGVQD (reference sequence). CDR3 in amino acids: CASTDTSYEQYF. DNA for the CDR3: TGCGCCAGCACCGACACCTCCTACGAGCAGTACTTC.

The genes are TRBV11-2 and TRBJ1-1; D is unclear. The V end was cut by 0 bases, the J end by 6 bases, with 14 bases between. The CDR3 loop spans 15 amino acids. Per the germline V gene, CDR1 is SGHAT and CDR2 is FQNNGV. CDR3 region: CASSLDRASGAEAFF. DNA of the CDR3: TGTGCCAGCAGCTTAGATCGGGCCTCCGGGGCTGAAGCTTTCTTT.

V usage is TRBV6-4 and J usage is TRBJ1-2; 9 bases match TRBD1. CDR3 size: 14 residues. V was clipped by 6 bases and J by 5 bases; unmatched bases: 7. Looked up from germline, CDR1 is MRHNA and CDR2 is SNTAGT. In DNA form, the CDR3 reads TGTGCCAGCAGCGCCACGACAGGGGGGTATGGCTACACCTTC. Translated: CASSATTGGYGYTF.

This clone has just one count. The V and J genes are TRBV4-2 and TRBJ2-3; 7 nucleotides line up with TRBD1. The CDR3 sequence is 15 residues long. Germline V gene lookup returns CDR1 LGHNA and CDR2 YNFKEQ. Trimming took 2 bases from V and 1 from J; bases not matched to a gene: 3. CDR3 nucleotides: TGTGCCAGCAGCCAAATAACAGGGGGCACAGATACGCAGTATTTT. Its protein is CASSQITGGTDTQYF.

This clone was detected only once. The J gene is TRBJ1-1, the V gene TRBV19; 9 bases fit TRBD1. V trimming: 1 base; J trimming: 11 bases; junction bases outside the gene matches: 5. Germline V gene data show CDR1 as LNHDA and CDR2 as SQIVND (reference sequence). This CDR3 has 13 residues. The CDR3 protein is CASSIGGTGSAFF. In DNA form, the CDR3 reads TGTGCCAGTAGTATAGGCGGGACAGGGAGCGCTTTCTTT.

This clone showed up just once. This CDR3 reads CASSPGATNEKLFF. The CDR3 DNA sequence: TGTGCCAGCAGCCCGGGAGCAACTAATGAAAAACTGTTTTTT. The chain joins TRBV5-4 to TRBJ1-4; D remains ambiguous. Germline V gene data show CDR1 as SGHNT and CDR2 as YYREEE (reference sequence). The CDR3 runs to 14 residues. V was clipped by 4 bases and J by 0 bases, with 7 bases between them.

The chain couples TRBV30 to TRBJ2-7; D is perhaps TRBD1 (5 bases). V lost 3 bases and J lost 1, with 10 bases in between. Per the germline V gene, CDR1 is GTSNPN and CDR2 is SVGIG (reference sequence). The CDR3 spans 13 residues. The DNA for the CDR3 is TGTGCCTGGAGGGCAGGGATGTCCTACGAGCAGTACTTC. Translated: CAWRAGMSYEQYF.

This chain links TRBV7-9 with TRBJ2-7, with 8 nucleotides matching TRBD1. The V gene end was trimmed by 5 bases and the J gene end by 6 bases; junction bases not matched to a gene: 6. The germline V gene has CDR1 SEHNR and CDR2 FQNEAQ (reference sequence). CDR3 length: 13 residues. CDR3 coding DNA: TGTGCCAGCAGCGGACAGGGCATCGGCGAGCAGTACTTC. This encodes CASSGQGIGEQYF.

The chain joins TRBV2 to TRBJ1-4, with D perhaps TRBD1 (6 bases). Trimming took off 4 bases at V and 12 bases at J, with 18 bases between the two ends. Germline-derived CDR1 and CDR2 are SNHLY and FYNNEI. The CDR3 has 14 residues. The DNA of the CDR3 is TGTGCCAGCAGTGTTCAGGGAACAGGGTTTGAACTGTTTTTT. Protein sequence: CASSVQGTGFELFF. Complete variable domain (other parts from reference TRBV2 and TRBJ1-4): EPEVTQTPSHQVTQMGQEVILRCVPISNHLYFYWYRQILGQKVEFLVSFYNNEISEKSEIFDDQFSVERPDGSNFTLKIRSTKLEDSAMYFCASSVQGTGFELFFGSGTQLSVL.

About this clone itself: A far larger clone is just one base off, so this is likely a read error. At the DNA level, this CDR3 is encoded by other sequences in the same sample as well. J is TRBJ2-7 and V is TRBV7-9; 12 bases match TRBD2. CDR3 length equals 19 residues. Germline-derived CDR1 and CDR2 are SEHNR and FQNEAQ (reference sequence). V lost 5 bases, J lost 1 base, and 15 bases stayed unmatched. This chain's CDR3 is CASSQEAPTSGGFSYEQYF. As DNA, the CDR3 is TGTGCCAGCAGCCAAGAGGCCCCCACTAGCGGGGGGTTTTCCTACGAGCAGTACTTC.

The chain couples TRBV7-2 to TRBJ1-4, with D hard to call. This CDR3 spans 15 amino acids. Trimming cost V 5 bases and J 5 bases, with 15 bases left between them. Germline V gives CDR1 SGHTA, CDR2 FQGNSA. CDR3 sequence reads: CASSPNLVQNEKLFF. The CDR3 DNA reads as TGTGCCAGCAGCCCCAATCTTGTACAAAATGAAAAACTGTTTTTT.

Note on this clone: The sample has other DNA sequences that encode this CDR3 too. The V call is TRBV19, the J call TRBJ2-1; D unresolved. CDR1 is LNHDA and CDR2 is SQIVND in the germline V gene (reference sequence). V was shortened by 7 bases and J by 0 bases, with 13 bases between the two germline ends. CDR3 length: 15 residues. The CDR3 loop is CASTPDRSSYNEQFF. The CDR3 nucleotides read TGTGCCAGTACCCCTGACCGGAGCTCCTACAATGAGCAGTTCTTC.